These 21 T cell receptor beta chains share one sample of origin, sequenced in a study of T cells after yellow fever vaccination. Each CDR3 protein is one row after TCRdb ran MiXCR on the 5' RACE reads. The top ten hold 15% to 20% of the sample, which has 250,000 to 400,000 distinct CDR3 sequences, 4% to 5.5% seen once. The source material was PBMCs, sampled 15 days after the yellow fever booster vaccination. The receptor set was obtained from a man between 18 and 29 years old who received the YFV17D yellow fever vaccine.

The rearrangement joins TRBV30 to TRBJ2-2; maybe TRBD2 (6 bases). Germline V lookup: CDR1 GTSNPN, CDR2 SVGIG (reference sequence). The germline V and J ends were trimmed by 5 bases and 9 bases, with 13 bases remaining between them. This CDR3 comprises 12 residues. In DNA, the CDR3 is TGTGCCTGGGGGCGGGGTTTTCGGGAGCTGTTTTTT. Translation: CAWGRGFRELFF.

The chain couples TRBV11-2 to TRBJ1-1; TRBD1 matches at 9 bases. After removal of 5 bases from V and 5 bases from J, the junction contained 12 bases not matched to a gene. The germline gives CDR1 SGHAT, CDR2 FQNNGV. This CDR3 has 16 amino acids. CDR3 protein: CASSPLLGDRETEAFF. The CDR3 DNA reads TGTGCCAGCAGCCCCCTCTTAGGGGACAGGGAGACTGAAGCTTTCTTT.

The chain employs TRBV6-1 and TRBJ2-6; D gene ambiguous. V shed 3 bases and J shed 0 bases, with 6 bases lying between them. The CDR3 loop spans 15 amino acids. Per germline, CDR1 MNHNS and CDR2 SASEGT. The CDR3 sequence: CASSDLSSGANVLTF. CDR3 sequence (DNA): TGTGCCAGCAGTGATTTGAGCTCTGGGGCCAACGTCCTGACTTTC.

The sample holds a few counts of this clonotype. The chain's CDR3 is CASSPGRGGNYEQYF. The CDR3 DNA sequence: TGCGCCAGCAGCCCGGGCCGGGGGGGAAACTACGAGCAGTACTTC. The chain combines TRBV5-1 with TRBJ2-7, with 8 bases matching TRBD2. V shed 4 bases and J 3 bases; nucleotides not matched to a gene: 9. Germline V gene sequence: CDR1 SGHRS, CDR2 YFSETQ. This CDR3 has 15 amino acids.

This clonotype has at least ten counts. The genes are TRBV24-1 and TRBJ2-1; D remains unclear. This CDR3 comprises 14 residues. V lost 6 bases and J 0 bases, leaving 8 bases between the germline ends. The V gene's germline CDR1 is KGHDR and CDR2 SFDVKD. The CDR3 sequence: CATSSTSSYNEQFF. The CDR3 DNA is TGTGCCACCAGTTCTACGAGCTCCTACAATGAGCAGTTCTTC.

This clonotype was seen more than once but under ten times. This sequence joins TRBV28 and TRBJ2-5; no definite D call. The CDR3 totals 13 residues. Germline V gene sequence: CDR1 MDHEN, CDR2 SYDVKM. V lost 8 bases, J lost 0 bases, and 10 bases lay in between. This CDR3 is CASGLAYQETQYF. CDR3 sequence (DNA): TGTGCCAGCGGGCTGGCGTACCAAGAGACCCAGTACTTC. Filled out from reference TRBV28 and TRBJ2-5, the complete variable domain reads DVKVTQSSRYLVKRTGEKVFLECVQDMDHENMFWYRQDPGLGLRLIYFSYDVKMKEKGDIPEGYSVSREKKERFSLILESASTNQTSMYLCASGLAYQETQYFGPGTRLLVL.

The CDR3 nucleotides read TGTGCCAGCAGCTTGGGTTCGGACAATAATTCACCCCTCCACTTT. Translating it yields CASSLGSDNNSPLHF. The chain carries TRBV5-6 and TRBJ1-6; the D gene is possibly TRBD1 (5 bases). The CDR3 totals 15 residues. The V gene lost 0 bases and the J gene lost 5 bases, with 9 bases spanning the gap. Germline values: CDR1 SGHDT, CDR2 YYEEEE.

This clonotype was counted a few times. The chain carries TRBV20-1 and TRBJ2-5; D is uncertain. This CDR3 contains 16 residues. Germline V lookup: CDR1 DFQATT, CDR2 SNEGSKA (reference sequence). Deletions cut 0 bases from V and 0 bases from J, with 14 bases between. DNA of the CDR3: TGCAGTGCTAGAGACCCGGGCAGGACCTACCAAGAGACCCAGTACTTC. It codes for CSARDPGRTYQETQYF.

This clonotype was observed a few times. The V gene is TRBV12-3 or TRBV12-4, the J gene TRBJ2-1; a weak D match, TRBD2 (5 bases). The CDR3 covers 11 residues. The V end was cut by 4 bases, the J end by 12 bases, with 10 bases between. The CDR3 loop reads CASSSQRGQFF. The CDR3 region has the DNA TGTGCCAGCAGTTCTCAACGGGGGCAGTTCTTC.

This clonotype appeared many times. In nucleotides, the CDR3 is TGTGCCAGCAGTGAGGGGACTAGCGGGGGCACAGATACGCAGTATTTT. Translated: CASSEGTSGGTDTQYF. The chain recombines TRBV6-4 with TRBJ2-3, with 13 bases identical to TRBD2. The ends lost 3 bases at V and 1 base at J; junction bases unmatched: 1. Per the germline V gene, CDR1 is MRHNA and CDR2 is SNTAGT. The CDR3 length is 16 residues.

This clonotype came up many times. V and J are TRBV5-1 and TRBJ1-5; D might be TRBD1 (5 bases). The CDR3 totals 14 residues. Trimming left V 0 bases short and J 4 bases short, with 8 bases between. Per germline, CDR1 SGHRS and CDR2 YFSETQ. The CDR3 loop is CASSLGDQNQPQHF. Written as DNA, the CDR3 is TGCGCCAGCAGCTTGGGGGACCAGAATCAGCCCCAGCATTTT.

There are a few counts of this clonotype. The chain carries TRBV7-6 and TRBJ2-5; the D gene could be TRBD1 or TRBD2 (7 bases each). The CDR3 is made up of 20 amino acids. The V end lost 3 bases, the J end lost 1 base, and 27 bases lay between the germline ends. Germline CDR1 reads SGHVS; CDR2 reads FNYEAQ. In nucleotides, the CDR3 is TGTGCCAGCAGCTTCAACAGGGGAGGACTAGAACTATACCTCCAAGAGACCCAGTACTTC. Translation: CASSFNRGGLELYLQETQYF. The full variable domain, completed using reference TRBV7-6 and TRBJ2-5, is GAGVSQSPRYKVTKRGQDVALRCDPISGHVSLYWYRQALGQGPEFLTYFNYEAQQDKSGLPNDRFSAERPEGSISTLTIQRTEQRDSAMYRCASSFNRGGLELYLQETQYFGPGTRLLVL.

This clonotype has a handful of counts. V gene TRBV4-1 combines with J gene TRBJ2-3; the D is unclear. V was clipped by 3 bases and J by 4 bases, with 11 bases between them. Germline CDR1 and CDR2: MGHRA and YSYEKL. The length of the CDR3 is 14 residues. CDR3 nucleotide sequence: TGCGCCAGCAGCCAGGCCGTCCCCCCAGATACGCAGTATTTT. This gives the protein CASSQAVPPDTQYF.

The chain combines TRBV5-6 with TRBJ2-5; D is ambiguous. The CDR3 extends over 15 amino acids. Germline-derived CDR1 and CDR2 are SGHDT and YYEEEE. Between the trimmed V and J ends, which lost 3 bases and 4 bases, there was a span of 16 bases. CDR3 loop: CASSSLGQVGETQYF. CDR3 nucleotides: TGTGCCAGCAGCTCGCTTGGGCAGGTAGGAGAGACCCAGTACTTC.

This clonotype has a handful of counts. V usage is TRBV7-2 and J usage is TRBJ2-1, with 7 bases matching TRBD2. The CDR3 is 13 residues long. Trimming cost V 3 bases and J 7 bases; bases outside gene matches: 3. CDR1 is SGHTA and CDR2 is FQGNSA in the germline V gene. CDR3 loop: CASSFDGGNEQFF. CDR3 nucleotides: TGTGCCAGCAGCTTTGACGGGGGGAATGAGCAGTTCTTC. Together with reference TRBV7-2 and TRBJ2-1, the CDR3 gives the full variable domain: GAGVSQSPSNKVTEKGKDVELRCDPISGHTALYWYRQSLGQGLEFLIYFQGNSAPDKSGLPSDRFSAERTGGSVSTLTIQRTQQEDSAVYLCASSFDGGNEQFFGPGTRLTVL.

This clonotype was picked up a small number of times. The J gene is TRBJ1-1, the V gene TRBV12-3 or TRBV12-4; D gene ambiguous. The V end was cut by 3 bases, the J end by 11 bases, with 13 bases between. The CDR3 has 12 amino acids. The CDR3 DNA sequence: TGTGCCAGCAGTTTTGGGATCCTAGGGGCTTTCTTT. Translated, it gives CASSFGILGAFF.

This clonotype was seen at least ten times. This rearrangement joins TRBV10-3 to TRBJ1-5; D may be TRBD1 (5 bases). Germline CDR1 and CDR2: ENHRY and SYGVKD. V was shortened by 2 bases and J by 6 bases, with 11 bases between the two germline ends. This CDR3 contains 14 residues. In DNA form, the CDR3 reads TGTGCCATCAGTGAGATGGGGGAGGGTCAGCCCCAGCATTTT. Translated: CAISEMGEGQPQHF.

J is TRBJ1-2 and V is TRBV6-5; D gene uncertain. The V end lost 8 bases, the J end lost 1 base, and 5 bases lay between the germline ends. Germline loops: CDR1 MNHEY, CDR2 SVGAGI. The CDR3 consists of 11 residues. The chain's CDR3 is CASYNNYGYTF. The CDR3 coding sequence is TGTGCCAGCTACAATAACTATGGCTACACCTTC.

This clonotype appeared many times. The V gene is TRBV4-2, the J gene TRBJ2-3; D not certain. The CDR3 runs 13 residues. Germline CDR1 LGHNA, CDR2 YNFKEQ. Trimming shortened V by 0 bases and J by 10 bases, and 11 bases separated the two germline ends. The CDR3 sequence: CASSQEPLDPQYF. The CDR3 bases are TGTGCCAGCAGCCAAGAGCCACTCGACCCGCAGTATTTT.

This clonotype was detected ten times or more. The V call is TRBV20-1, the J call TRBJ2-7; 7 bases line up with TRBD1. The CDR3 consists of 13 residues. Trimming cost V 1 base and J 3 bases; bases outside gene matches: 3. CDR1 is DFQATT and CDR2 is SNEGSKA in the germline V gene (reference sequence). CDR3 DNA sequence: TGCAGTGCTAGAGCACAGGGGTACTACGAGCAGTACGTC. Amino acids: CSARAQGYYEQYV.

This chain uses TRBV18 with TRBJ1-5; D is perhaps TRBD1 (5 bases). Trimming took 4 bases from V and 8 from J, leaving 15 bases between them. The CDR3 sequence is 14 residues long. Germline V lookup: CDR1 KGHSH, CDR2 LQKENI. CDR3 DNA sequence: TGTGCCAGCTCACTCGGACAAGTGGTAAAGCCCCAGCATTTT. Translated: CASSLGQVVKPQHF.